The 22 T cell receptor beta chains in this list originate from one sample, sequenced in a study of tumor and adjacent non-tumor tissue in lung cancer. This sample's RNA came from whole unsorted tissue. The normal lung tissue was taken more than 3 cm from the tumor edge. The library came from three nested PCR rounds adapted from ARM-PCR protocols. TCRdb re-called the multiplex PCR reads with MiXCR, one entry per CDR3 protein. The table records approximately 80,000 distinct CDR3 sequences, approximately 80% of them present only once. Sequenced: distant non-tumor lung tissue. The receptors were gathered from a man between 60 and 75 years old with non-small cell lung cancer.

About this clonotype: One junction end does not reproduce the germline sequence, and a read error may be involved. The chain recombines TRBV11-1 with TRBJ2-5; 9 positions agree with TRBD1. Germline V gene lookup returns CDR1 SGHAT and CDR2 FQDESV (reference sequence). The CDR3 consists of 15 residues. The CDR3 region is CPISPFDRGKEIQYF. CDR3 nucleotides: TGTCCCATCAGCCCCTTCGACAGGGGGAAAGAGATCCAGTACTTC.

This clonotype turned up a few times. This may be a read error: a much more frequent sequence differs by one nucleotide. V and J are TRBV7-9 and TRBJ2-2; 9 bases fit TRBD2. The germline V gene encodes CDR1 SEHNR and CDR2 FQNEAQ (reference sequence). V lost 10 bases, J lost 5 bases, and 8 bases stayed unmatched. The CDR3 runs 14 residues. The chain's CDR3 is CATRTSVRTGELFF. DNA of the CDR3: TGTGCCACACGGACTAGCGTGAGGACCGGGGAGCTGTTTTTT.

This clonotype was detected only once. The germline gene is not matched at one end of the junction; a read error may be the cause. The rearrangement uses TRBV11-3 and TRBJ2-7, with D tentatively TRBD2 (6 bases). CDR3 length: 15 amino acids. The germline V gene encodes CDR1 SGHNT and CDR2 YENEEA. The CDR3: CAGRYRTGLTYEQYF. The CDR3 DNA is TGTGCCGGCAGATATCGGACTGGACTAACCTACGAGCAGTACTTC.

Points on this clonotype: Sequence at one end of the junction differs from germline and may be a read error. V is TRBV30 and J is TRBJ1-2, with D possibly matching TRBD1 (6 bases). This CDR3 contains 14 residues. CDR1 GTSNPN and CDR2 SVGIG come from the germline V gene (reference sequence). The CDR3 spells CTWSVKGANYGYTF. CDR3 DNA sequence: TGTACCTGGAGTGTGAAGGGGGCTAACTATGGCTACACCTTC.

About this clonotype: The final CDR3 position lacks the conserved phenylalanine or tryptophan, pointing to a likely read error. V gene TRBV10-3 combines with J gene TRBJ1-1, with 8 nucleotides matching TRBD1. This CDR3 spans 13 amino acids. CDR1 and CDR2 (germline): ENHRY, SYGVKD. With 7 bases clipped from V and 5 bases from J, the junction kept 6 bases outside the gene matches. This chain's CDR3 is CAINQGAETEAFL. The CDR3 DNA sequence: TGTGCCATCAACCAGGGGGCGGAAACTGAAGCTTTCCTT.

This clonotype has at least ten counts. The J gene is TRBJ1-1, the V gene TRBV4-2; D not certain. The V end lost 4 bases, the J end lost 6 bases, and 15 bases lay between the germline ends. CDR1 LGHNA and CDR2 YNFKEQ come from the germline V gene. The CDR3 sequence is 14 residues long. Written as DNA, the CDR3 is TGTGCCAGCAGCCGTCCTGCGGTTGCGGCTGAAGCTTTCTTT. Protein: CASSRPAVAAEAFF.

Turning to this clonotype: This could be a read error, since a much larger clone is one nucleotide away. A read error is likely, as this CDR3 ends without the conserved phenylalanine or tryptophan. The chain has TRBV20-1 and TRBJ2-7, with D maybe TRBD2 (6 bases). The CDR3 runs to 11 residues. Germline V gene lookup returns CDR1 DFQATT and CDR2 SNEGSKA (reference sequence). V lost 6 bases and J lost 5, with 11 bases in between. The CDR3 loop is CSAAGRDEQYL. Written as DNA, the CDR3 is TGCAGTGCCGCGGGGCGGGACGAGCAGTACTTA.

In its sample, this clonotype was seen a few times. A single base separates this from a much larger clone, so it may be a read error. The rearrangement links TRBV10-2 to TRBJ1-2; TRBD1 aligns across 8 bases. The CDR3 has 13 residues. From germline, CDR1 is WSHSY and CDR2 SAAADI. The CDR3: CASSVDRGSGCTF. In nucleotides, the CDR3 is TGCGCCAGCAGTGTTGACAGGGGTAGTGGCTGCACCTTC.

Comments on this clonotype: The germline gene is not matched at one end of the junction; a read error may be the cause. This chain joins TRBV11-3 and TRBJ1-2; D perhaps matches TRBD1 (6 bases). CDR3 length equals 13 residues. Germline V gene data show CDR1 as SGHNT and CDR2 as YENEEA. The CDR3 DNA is TGTGCCAGCAGCGTGGGGCAGGGGTATGGCCACACCTTC. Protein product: CASSVGQGYGHTF.

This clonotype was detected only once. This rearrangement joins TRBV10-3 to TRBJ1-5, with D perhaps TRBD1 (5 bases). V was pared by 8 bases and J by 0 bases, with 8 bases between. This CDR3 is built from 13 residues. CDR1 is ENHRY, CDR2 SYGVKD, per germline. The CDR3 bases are TGTGCCATCCAGGGCTATAGCAATCAGCCCCAGCATTTT. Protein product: CAIQGYSNQPQHF.

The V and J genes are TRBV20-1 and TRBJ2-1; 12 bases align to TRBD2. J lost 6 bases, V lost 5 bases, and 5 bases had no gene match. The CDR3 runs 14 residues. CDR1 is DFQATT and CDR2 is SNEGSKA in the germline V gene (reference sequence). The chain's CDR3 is CSASTSGRSNEQFF. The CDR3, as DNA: TGCAGTGCTTCAACTAGCGGGAGGAGCAATGAGCAGTTCTTC.

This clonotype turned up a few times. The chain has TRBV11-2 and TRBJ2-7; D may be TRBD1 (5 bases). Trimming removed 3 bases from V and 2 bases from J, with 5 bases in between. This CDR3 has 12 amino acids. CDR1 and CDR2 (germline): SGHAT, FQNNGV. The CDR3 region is CASSLDTYEQYF. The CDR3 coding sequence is TGTGCCAGCAGCTTGGACACCTACGAGCAGTACTTC.

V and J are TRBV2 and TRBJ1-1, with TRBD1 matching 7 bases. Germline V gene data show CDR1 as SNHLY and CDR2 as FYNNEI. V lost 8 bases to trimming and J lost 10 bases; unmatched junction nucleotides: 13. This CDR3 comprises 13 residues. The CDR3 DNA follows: TGTGCCAGCGAGTCGGACAGGTCCGGGATAGCTTTCTTT. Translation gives CASESDRSGIAFF.

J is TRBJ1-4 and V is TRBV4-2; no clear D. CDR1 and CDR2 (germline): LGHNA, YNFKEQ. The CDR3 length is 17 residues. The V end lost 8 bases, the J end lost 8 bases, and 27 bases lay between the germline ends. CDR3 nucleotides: TGTGCCAGCGGCCTGCTAAGCGTGGCGGGTAATCAGGAAAAACTGTTTTTT. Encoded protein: CASGLLSVAGNQEKLFF.

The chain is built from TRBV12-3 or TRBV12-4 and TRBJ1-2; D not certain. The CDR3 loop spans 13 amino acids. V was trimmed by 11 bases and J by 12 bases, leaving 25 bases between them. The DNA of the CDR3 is TGTGCCGGCCGACCCCGATTTGGATATAGTCACACCTTC. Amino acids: CAGRPRFGYSHTF.

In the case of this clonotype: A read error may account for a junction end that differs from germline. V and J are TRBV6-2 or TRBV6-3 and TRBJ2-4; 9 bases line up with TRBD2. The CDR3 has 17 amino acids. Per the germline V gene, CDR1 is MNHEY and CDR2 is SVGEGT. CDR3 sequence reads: CASSYGVAGDAKNIQYF. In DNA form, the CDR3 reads TGTGCCAGCAGTTACGGGGTAGCGGGAGATGCCAAAAACATTCAATATTTC.

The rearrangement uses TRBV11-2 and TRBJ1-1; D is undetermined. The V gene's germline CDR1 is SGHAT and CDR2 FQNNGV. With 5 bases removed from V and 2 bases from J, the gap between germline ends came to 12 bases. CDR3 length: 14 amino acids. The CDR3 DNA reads TGTGCCAGCAGCCCCGATACGCTTAACACTGAAGCTTTCTTT. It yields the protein CASSPDTLNTEAFF.

The DNA for the CDR3 is TGTGCCAGCAGCTTTTTTGGGGGAAGCAATCGGTCCCAGCATTTT. Translating gives CASSFFGGSNRSQHF. This chain uses TRBV5-4 with TRBJ1-5, with D tentatively TRBD1 (5 bases). Germline CDR1 is SGHNT and CDR2 is YYREEE (reference sequence). This CDR3 region has 15 residues. Trimming shortened V by 2 bases and J by 11 bases, and 20 bases separated the two germline ends.

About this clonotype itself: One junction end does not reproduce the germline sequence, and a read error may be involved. The chain's CDR3 is CANSYTAEETQYF. CDR3 sequence (DNA): TGTGCCAACAGCTATACAGCGGAGGAGACCCAGTACTTC. The chain couples TRBV11-2 to TRBJ2-5, with a possible D match to TRBD2 (5 bases). This CDR3 region has 13 residues. Germline V gene data show CDR1 as SGHAT and CDR2 as FQNNGV.

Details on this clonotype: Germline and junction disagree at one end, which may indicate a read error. The DNA of the CDR3 is TGTGCCAGCAGCTTAGGCGGGAGAAGCACCGTGGTGCTGTTCTTT. Amino acid sequence: CASSLGGRSTVVLFF. The V call is TRBV11-1, the J call TRBJ2-2, with 7 bases that match TRBD2. CDR3 length: 15 residues. The V gene's germline CDR1 is SGHAT and CDR2 FQDESV (reference sequence).

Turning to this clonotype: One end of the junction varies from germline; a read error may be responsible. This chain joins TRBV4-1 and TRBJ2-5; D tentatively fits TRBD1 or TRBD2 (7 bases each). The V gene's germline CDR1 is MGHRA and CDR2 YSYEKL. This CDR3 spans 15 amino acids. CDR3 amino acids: CASSYTSEGAQTQCF. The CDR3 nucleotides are TGCGCCAGCAGCTACACTAGCGAGGGGGCCCAGACCCAGTGCTTC.

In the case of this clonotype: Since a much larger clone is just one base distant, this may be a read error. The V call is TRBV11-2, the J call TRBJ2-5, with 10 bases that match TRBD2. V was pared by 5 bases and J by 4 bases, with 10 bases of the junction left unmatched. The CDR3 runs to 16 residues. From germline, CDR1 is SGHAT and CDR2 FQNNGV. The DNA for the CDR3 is TGTGCCAGCAGCCAGGAACTAGCGGGATTAGTAGAGACCCAGTACTTC. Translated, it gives CASSQELAGLVETQYF.